The 30 T cell receptor beta chains below all came from one sample that was sequenced in a study of T-cell memory formation after mild COVID-19 (dated by TCRdb to about 2021). The library was built by means of 5' RACE. Sequenced on an Illumina NovaSeq 6000. TCRdb reprocessing: public reads trimmed at Q25 with fastp, clones called with MiXCR, in-frame beta chains kept. Rows merge per CDR3 protein into single entries with the most common DNA and genes. This sample gives around 180,000 distinct CDR3 sequences in total; less than 20% of them show up just once. Of the sample, 3.5% to 5% is held by the ten largest clones. The sample taken for sequencing was PBMCs or a T cell subset sorted from them (not recorded which). These receptors came from a young man who had mild COVID-19 (a few samples of this study predate the infection). The sample titles of this study are shuffled in the database, so cell type and time point are left out; the donor was told from shared clones.

There are a few counts of this clonotype. The V call is TRBV4-2, the J call TRBJ2-1; D gene ambiguous. CDR3 length: 13 residues. Deletions cut 2 bases from V and 5 bases from J, with 7 bases between. The germline gives CDR1 LGHNA, CDR2 YNFKEQ. CDR3 region: CASSQKPNNEQFF. DNA for the CDR3: TGTGCCAGCAGCCAAAAGCCTAACAATGAGCAGTTCTTC.

In its sample, this clonotype was seen a few times. The chain couples TRBV18 to TRBJ1-5; D may be TRBD1 (6 bases). The germline CDR1 and CDR2 sequences are KGHSH and LQKENI. The ends were cut back, 3 bases at V and 9 bases at J, with 15 bases in the middle. The CDR3 runs 14 residues. CDR3 protein: CASSPPRGTGPQHF. The CDR3 DNA sequence: TGTGCCAGCTCACCGCCGAGGGGGACCGGGCCCCAGCATTTT.

In its sample, this clonotype was seen a few times. V usage is TRBV11-2 and J usage is TRBJ1-4; D is unclear. The germline V gene encodes CDR1 SGHAT and CDR2 FQNNGV. Trimming took 2 bases from V and 4 from J, leaving 2 bases between them. CDR3 length equals 12 residues. For the CDR3, the DNA is TGTGCCAGCAGCTTACTTAATGAAAAACTGTTTTTT. This translates into CASSLLNEKLFF.

This clonotype has a handful of counts. J is TRBJ2-3 and V is TRBV7-9; TRBD2 matches at 8 bases. This CDR3 is built from 14 residues. The V gene's germline CDR1 is SEHNR and CDR2 FQNEAQ (reference sequence). Trimming removed 5 bases from V and 5 bases from J; junction bases left unmatched: 6. The CDR3 DNA reads as TGTGCCAGCAGCGGAGGACTAGCAGTAGATACGCAGTATTTT. As protein: CASSGGLAVDTQYF.

The chain recombines TRBV7-2 with TRBJ2-5; 8 positions match TRBD2. The CDR3 is 15 amino acids. V was clipped by 5 bases and J by 3 bases; unmatched bases: 8. Per the germline V gene, CDR1 is SGHTA and CDR2 is FQGNSA. The CDR3 loop reads CASSPQAAGEETQYF. CDR3 nucleotides: TGTGCCAGCAGCCCCCAGGCAGCGGGGGAAGAGACCCAGTACTTC.

This chain uses TRBV7-2 with TRBJ2-1; D is possibly TRBD2 (6 bases). CDR1 and CDR2 from the germline V gene are SGHTA and FQGNSA. This CDR3 comprises 15 residues. The germline V and J ends were trimmed by 6 bases and 3 bases, with 15 bases remaining between them. The CDR3 DNA reads TGTGCCAGCAGGCCCCCGGGACTGGACTACAATGAGCAGTTCTTC. This translates into CASRPPGLDYNEQFF.

This clonotype came up many times. The chain is built from TRBV5-1 and TRBJ1-4, with D perhaps TRBD1 (5 bases). Germline-derived CDR1 and CDR2 are SGHRS and YFSETQ. This CDR3 is built from 15 residues. V dropped 0 bases and J dropped 5 bases, with 11 bases sitting between them. The CDR3 nucleotides read TGCGCCAGCAGCTTGGGTGAGGCAGGGAATGAAAAACTGTTTTTT. It is translated as CASSLGEAGNEKLFF.

This clonotype turned up a few times. The chain uses TRBV5-1 and TRBJ2-1, with D perhaps matching TRBD1 or TRBD2 (5 bases each). The CDR3 is made up of 14 amino acids. The V gene lost 4 bases and the J gene lost 7 bases, with 15 bases spanning the gap. In germline, CDR1 is SGHRS, CDR2 YFSETQ. CDR3 sequence: CASSGSGPGNEQFF. CDR3 sequence (DNA): TGCGCCAGCAGCGGATCGGGACCGGGGAATGAGCAGTTCTTC. Complete variable domain (other parts from reference TRBV5-1 and TRBJ2-1): KAGVTQTPRYLIKTRGQQVTLSCSPISGHRSVSWYQQTPGQGLQFLFEYFSETQRNKGNFPGRFSGRQFSNSRSEMNVSTLELGDSALYLCASSGSGPGNEQFFGPGTRLTVL.

This chain uses TRBV5-1 with TRBJ2-7; 10 bases align to TRBD1. The J segment lost 5 bases and the V segment lost 1 base, leaving 6 bases of the junction unmatched. The CDR3 runs to 15 residues. The germline gives CDR1 SGHRS, CDR2 YFSETQ. CDR3 sequence: CASSLIETGGHEQYF. CDR3 coding DNA: TGCGCCAGCAGCTTGATTGAGACAGGGGGCCACGAGCAGTACTTC.

This sequence joins TRBV4-3 and TRBJ1-2; 10 bases line up with TRBD1. The V gene's germline CDR1 is LGHNA and CDR2 YSLEER. The CDR3 length is 16 residues. The J segment lost 7 bases and the V segment lost 3 bases, leaving 11 bases of the junction unmatched. CDR3 region: CASSQGDDRGLRGYTF. The CDR3 bases are TGCGCCAGCAGCCAGGGGGATGACAGGGGGCTTCGTGGCTACACCTTC.

This clonotype has just a few counts. The CDR3 DNA reads TGCAGCGTCGTCCTGGGGGGGGGCCCGGGAGAGACCCAGTACTTC. Amino acid sequence: CSVVLGGGPGETQYF. This chain uses TRBV29-1 with TRBJ2-5, with D possibly TRBD2 on 7 matching bases. Germline V gene sequence: CDR1 SQVTM, CDR2 ANQGSEA. Trimming shortened V by 6 bases and J by 4 bases, and 21 bases separated the two germline ends. The CDR3 contains 15 residues.

J is TRBJ1-5 and V is TRBV29-1; 8 nucleotides match TRBD1. The CDR3 contains 13 residues. Germline CDR1 and CDR2: SQVTM and ANQGSEA. J lost 5 bases, V lost 4 bases, and 4 bases had no gene match. CDR3 sequence: CSVGGQGDQPQHF. CDR3 bases: TGCAGCGTTGGAGGACAGGGTGATCAGCCCCAGCATTTT.

This clonotype was seen a handful of times. The chain is built from TRBV20-1 and TRBJ2-1, with TRBD2 matching over 7 bases. V gave up 6 bases and J gave up 4 bases; unmatched junction bases: 9. Germline values: CDR1 DFQATT, CDR2 SNEGSKA (reference sequence). The CDR3 extends over 14 amino acids. CDR3 DNA sequence: TGCAGTGCCGCCCCTACTAGCGTATACAATGAGCAGTTCTTC. Protein sequence: CSAAPTSVYNEQFF.

The chain carries TRBV24-1 and TRBJ2-1; D is tentatively TRBD1 or TRBD2 (5 bases each). Trimming pared 3 bases from V and 9 bases from J, leaving 14 bases between. Germline V gives CDR1 KGHDR, CDR2 SFDVKD. This CDR3 has 14 residues. CDR3 in amino acids: CATSDTRQNPEQFF. The CDR3 DNA sequence: TGTGCCACCAGTGATACTAGACAGAATCCTGAGCAGTTCTTC.

The rearrangement links TRBV29-1 to TRBJ2-2, with 8 bases matching TRBD1. The CDR3 consists of 14 residues. Unmatched junction bases numbered 8, after V lost 6 bases and J lost 5 bases. Germline-derived CDR1 and CDR2 are SQVTM and ANQGSEA. The CDR3, as DNA: TGCAGCGTCGAGGACAGGGAGATGACCGGGGAGCTGTTTTTT. Its protein is CSVEDREMTGELFF.

This clonotype appeared a few times. This chain connects TRBV10-3 to TRBJ2-7; D gene ambiguous. This CDR3 spans 13 amino acids. CDR1 ENHRY and CDR2 SYGVKD come from the germline V gene. The V gene lost 10 bases and the J gene lost 0 bases, with 13 bases spanning the gap. CDR3 sequence reads: CATFSQSSYEQYF. In DNA form, the CDR3 reads TGTGCCACCTTCTCTCAGAGCTCCTACGAGCAGTACTTC.

This clonotype appeared a few times. This sequence joins TRBV5-5 and TRBJ2-3; D is perhaps TRBD1 (5 bases). The germline V gene encodes CDR1 SGHKS and CDR2 YYEKEE (reference sequence). V was clipped by 4 bases and J by 0 bases, with 15 bases between them. This CDR3 has 16 amino acids. The CDR3 reads CASSLPQGVSTDTQYF. In DNA, the CDR3 is TGTGCCAGCAGCCTTCCTCAGGGTGTTAGCACAGATACGCAGTATTTT.

CDR3 loop: CASTRGERYGYTF. The CDR3 coding sequence is TGTGCCAGCACCCGGGGGGAGAGATATGGCTACACCTTC. The rearrangement uses TRBV13 and TRBJ1-2, with D tentatively TRBD1 (5 bases). Germline-derived CDR1 and CDR2 are PRHDT and FYEKMQ (reference sequence). V gave up 7 bases and J gave up 5 bases, with 14 bases separating them. This CDR3 comprises 13 residues.

The V call is TRBV28, the J call TRBJ1-5; TRBD1 matches at 11 bases. Germline-derived CDR1 and CDR2 are MDHEN and SYDVKM. This CDR3 comprises 16 residues. Trimming at V came to 4 bases and at J to 4 bases, leaving 6 bases not matched to a gene. CDR3 sequence (DNA): TGTGCCAGCAGTTCTCCGGGACAGGGGGGGAATCAGCCCCAGCATTTT. It is translated as CASSSPGQGGNQPQHF.

V is TRBV19 and J is TRBJ1-1; no clear D. CDR1 is LNHDA and CDR2 is SQIVND in the germline V gene (reference sequence). The V gene lost 4 bases and the J gene lost 4 bases, with 13 bases spanning the gap. The CDR3 spans 14 residues. The CDR3 DNA follows: TGTGCCAGTAGTACTTTCATAAGCCCCACTGAAGCTTTCTTT. This codes for CASSTFISPTEAFF. Based on the CDR3 plus reference TRBV19 and TRBJ1-1, the full variable domain is DGGITQSPKYLFRKEGQNVTLSCEQNLNHDAMYWYRQDPGQGLRLIYYSQIVNDFQKGDIAEGYSVSREKKESFPLTVTSAQKNPTAFYLCASSTFISPTEAFFGQGTRLTVV.

A remark on this clonotype: A read error may account for a junction end that differs from germline. The chain couples TRBV29-1 to TRBJ2-5; D uncertain. This CDR3 has 10 residues. Germline V gene lookup returns CDR1 SQVTM and CDR2 ANQGSEA. For the CDR3, the DNA is TGCAGCGTTGGCAGAGAGGCCCAGTACTTC. It specifies CSVGREAQYF.

The sample holds a few counts of this clonotype. The chain employs TRBV7-3 and TRBJ1-1; D uncertain. CDR1 is SGHTA, CDR2 FQGTGA, per germline. Trimming shortened V by 5 bases and J by 1 base, and 8 bases separated the two germline ends. The CDR3 spans 13 residues. Here the CDR3 reads CASSAHQNTEAFF. The CDR3 DNA is TGTGCCAGCAGCGCACACCAGAACACTGAAGCTTTCTTT.

J is TRBJ2-1 and V is TRBV20-1; 9 bases map to TRBD1. The ends lost 5 bases at V and 6 bases at J; junction bases unmatched: 14. The CDR3 consists of 16 residues. Germline V gene data show CDR1 as DFQATT and CDR2 as SNEGSKA (reference sequence). CDR3 sequence reads: CSAPNGQGSSGNEQFF. CDR3 bases: TGCAGTGCTCCCAACGGACAGGGGAGTAGTGGCAATGAGCAGTTCTTC.

The V and J genes are TRBV10-3 and TRBJ1-4; unclear D gene. CDR1 ENHRY and CDR2 SYGVKD come from the germline V gene. Trimming shortened V by 10 bases and J by 5 bases, and 14 bases separated the two germline ends. The CDR3 loop spans 13 amino acids. The CDR3 sequence: CATAIRLNEKLFF. CDR3 in DNA: TGTGCCACCGCGATTCGGTTAAATGAAAAACTGTTTTTT.

In its sample, this clonotype was seen a few times. The rearrangement links TRBV7-9 to TRBJ1-2; 8 bases line up with TRBD1. The CDR3 spans 12 residues. The germline CDR1 and CDR2 sequences are SEHNR and FQNEAQ (reference sequence). The ends lost 6 bases at V and 8 bases at J; junction bases unmatched: 5. This CDR3 is CASRDRVEGYTF. CDR3 DNA sequence: TGTGCCAGCAGGGACAGGGTTGAGGGCTACACCTTC.

This clonotype was observed a handful of times. The V and J genes are TRBV5-4 and TRBJ2-7, with 9 bases aligning to TRBD1. J lost 2 bases, V lost 0 bases, and 9 bases had no gene match. This CDR3 spans 17 amino acids. Looked up from germline, CDR1 is SGHNT and CDR2 is YYREEE (reference sequence). CDR3 DNA sequence: TGTGCCAGCAGCTTGGCCCTAGACTACAGGGGGCCCTACGAGCAGTACTTC. Translation: CASSLALDYRGPYEQYF.

The chain has TRBV20-1 and TRBJ2-5; unclear D gene. The CDR3 covers 14 residues. V lost 6 bases, J lost 1 base, and 15 bases lay in between. Germline V gene data show CDR1 as DFQATT and CDR2 as SNEGSKA (reference sequence). The CDR3 DNA reads TGCAGTGCCGCTCGGGCGGCTTCCCAAGAGACCCAGTACTTC. The encoded protein is CSAARAASQETQYF.

V is TRBV20-1 and J is TRBJ1-2, with D perhaps TRBD1 (5 bases). Germline loops: CDR1 DFQATT, CDR2 SNEGSKA (reference sequence). The CDR3 spans 13 residues. The V end lost 2 bases, the J end lost 8 bases, and 15 bases lay between the germline ends. The chain's CDR3 is CSARSGTLDGYTF. The CDR3, as DNA: TGCAGTGCTAGATCCGGGACTCTGGACGGCTACACCTTC.

Ten or more counts support this clonotype. The rearrangement joins TRBV7-2 to TRBJ2-5; D call uncertain. V was pared by 5 bases and J by 2 bases, with 9 bases between. The CDR3 length is 13 residues. The germline V gene has CDR1 SGHTA and CDR2 FQGNSA. In nucleotides, the CDR3 is TGTGCCAGCAGCCCTAGACGACAAGAGACCCAGTACTTC. Protein sequence: CASSPRRQETQYF.

This clonotype was counted a few times. V and J are TRBV6-1 and TRBJ2-7; D is possibly TRBD2 (6 bases). This CDR3 contains 15 residues. CDR1 and CDR2 (germline): MNHNS, SASEGT. V was clipped by 4 bases and J by 4 bases, with 17 bases between them. DNA of the CDR3: TGTGCCAGCAGTGGGTATGACGGGGGTAGGTACGAGCAGTACGTC. It encodes CASSGYDGGRYEQYV.